The 5 T cell receptor beta chains below come from one sample, sequenced in a study of blood T cell repertoires in COVID-19. Clones were sequenced by immunoSEQ multiplex PCR, and TCRdb holds only the in-frame ones, with some missing. The data hold 190,000 or so clones, with approximately 85% observed a single time. The sequenced sample was peripheral blood. Receptors were obtained from a woman older than 75 with acute or convalescent COVID-19.

This rearrangement joins TRBV27 to TRBJ2-2, with 8 bases lining up with TRBD1. The CDR3 sequence is 15 residues long. Germline-derived CDR1 and CDR2 are MNHEY and SMNVEV (reference sequence). The V gene end was trimmed by 3 bases and the J gene end by 4 bases; junction bases not matched to a gene: 4. The CDR3 sequence is CASSLDRAVTGELFF. Here the CDR3 DNA reads TGTGCCAGCAGTTTGGACAGGGCGGTCACCGGGGAGCTGTTTTTT.

This chain joins TRBV5-1 and TRBJ2-1, with D perhaps matching TRBD1 (5 bases). Germline V gene lookup returns CDR1 SGHRS and CDR2 YFSETQ. V lost 4 bases and J 5 bases, leaving 13 bases between the germline ends. This CDR3 region has 14 residues. This chain's CDR3 is CASSSSTGNNEQFF. Written as DNA, the CDR3 is TGCGCCAGCAGCAGCTCCACAGGAAACAATGAGCAGTTCTTC.

The J gene is TRBJ1-2, the V gene TRBV18; 7 positions agree with TRBD1. This CDR3 is built from 15 residues. J lost 6 bases, V lost 3 bases, and 10 bases had no gene match. The germline gives CDR1 KGHSH, CDR2 LQKENI. The CDR3 here is CASSPRGGEPHGYTF. The DNA for the CDR3 is TGTGCCAGCTCACCGAGAGGGGGCGAACCCCATGGCTACACCTTC.

CDR3: CASSGDRGRDPQHF. CDR3 coding DNA: TGTGCCAGCAGCGGAGACAGGGGTCGCGACCCCCAGCATTTT. The rearrangement joins TRBV5-8 to TRBJ1-5; 8 bases are shared with TRBD1. The CDR3 runs 14 residues. CDR1 is SGHTS, CDR2 YDEGEE, per germline. The ends lost 4 bases at V and 10 bases at J; junction bases unmatched: 10.

This rearrangement joins TRBV3-1 (or the pseudogene TRBV3-2) to TRBJ2-3; 7 bases match TRBD2. V lost 5 bases to trimming and J lost 1 base; unmatched junction nucleotides: 3. Germline V gives CDR1 LGHDT, CDR2 YNNKEL (reference sequence). The CDR3 has 14 residues. CDR3 nucleotide sequence: TGTGCCAGCAGCGCAACTAGCGGCACAGATACGCAGTATTTT. Translating gives CASSATSGTDTQYF.